This TCR beta chain derives from a study of T cells in Graves' hyperthyroidism and ophthalmopathy (dated by TCRdb to about 2019). About the investigation overall: Peripheral blood samples were taken at initial diagnosis, before any treatment was given. To identify distinguishing TCR V-J signatures, a discovery cohort of some 99 patients was used, comprising some 45 with Graves' ophthalmopathy and some 60 with stable Graves' hyperthyroidism. Whether ophthalmopathy could be predicted prospectively was tested in an independent validation cohort made up of 18 hyperthyroidism patients plus 17 patients who later progressed to ophthalmopathy. The 100 discovery patients were divided at random into training and test sets in a 7:3 ratio. Thyroid tissue and blood T-cell repertoires from about six Graves' hyperthyroidism patients were also compared in the study. Once sampling was done, hyperthyroidism patients were given methimazole at a starting dose of 30 mg daily, whereas ophthalmopathy patients were given high-dose intravenous methylprednisolone. The paper reports TCR Vbeta CDR3 sequencing of about 140 peripheral blood samples: around 45 ophthalmopathy, over 70 hyperthyroidism and about 17 progressor patients. General findings and caveats noted by the study authors: In validation, the model predicted progression to ophthalmopathy a median of roughly 6.5 months before onset, with roughly 71% sensitivity and roughly 79% specificity. No statistical method was used to set the sample size in advance, and investigators knew the group allocation. A 13 V-J signature model separated ophthalmopathy from stable hyperthyroidism, with 87.88% sensitivity and 81.08% specificity in cross-validation and 80%/75% in testing. Blood samples also contained most of the expanded thyroid clonotypes (frequency above 0.001), which suggests that blood repertoires may reflect thyroid immune responses.

Hyperthyroidism patients were newly diagnosed, with disease duration under 2 months, and aged 18 to 65 years. Patients with uncontrolled infections, other autoimmune diseases, pregnancy or lactation were excluded. Clinical symptoms, serum thyroxine and TRAb, thyroid ultrasound, and orbital computed tomography formed the basis for the diagnoses. For progressor patients, blood was drawn at the first diagnosis of hyperthyroidism, before any ophthalmopathy symptoms had appeared. PBMCs were separated from 10 ml of fresh peripheral blood using Ficoll-Paque density gradient centrifugation. Patients classed as progressors first received a Graves' hyperthyroidism diagnosis and then went on to develop ophthalmopathy during follow-up. Trizol reagent was used to extract total RNA, and RNA quality was then checked on an Agilent 2100 Bioanalyzer. There are many counts of this clonotype. Its target antigen remains unknown. The record has no base qualities; no much larger clone is one base away.

Via the germline V gene (reference sequence), CDR1 is GTSNPN and CDR2 SVGIG. V was cut back by 1 base and J by 7 bases, leaving a gap of 5 bases between them. Its CDR3 holds 11 amino acids, cysteine through phenylalanine. Only the CDR3 portion is preserved as DNA: 33 bases, with reading frame beginning at the first base. The TCR beta CDR3 regions were amplified from RNA transcripts. For the first round of RT-PCR on the TCR CDR3, the HTBI primer set was used together with the Qiagen OneStep RT-PCR kit. The libraries were constructed in a second round of multiplex PCR and then size-selected and purified. Sequencing of the libraries was done on an Illumina HiSeq2000 using paired-end 100 bp reads. In the source study's methods: SOAPnuke was used to process the raw data, throwing out any read that contained adapters or uncalled bases, had a mean Phred below 15, or lacked an exact constant-primer or identifier match. COPE v1.2.5 was used to merge the high-quality paired reads, and each unique nucleotide sequence was defined as a clonotype. MiTCR v1.1 was used to align clonotypes to the IMGT TRBV, TRBD and TRBJ reference segments. The analysis included only V-J combinations with a frequency above 0.0001, which together covered roughly 99% of the repertoires. A TCS score was defined as the ratio of F50 (clonal expansion) to E x V (chaos), with BLOSUM62-based TCRdist applied between CDR3 peptides within each V-J. Welch's t-statistics and random forest reduced roughly 500 V-J features to 10 to 15, which were used in a naive Bayes classifier (R e1071). TCRdb reworked the public reads: Q25 trimming with fastp, MiXCR clone assembly, productive beta chains retained. CDR3 protein sequences are deduplicated, and each keeps its most common genes and DNA. The V and J calls, along with clone size, are taken from TCRdb and not from the paper's own processing. Across this sample there are more than 550,000 distinct CDR3 sequences, with around 20% seen only once. Clones ranked in the top ten supply around 15% of the sample.

The sample consisted of blood. This sequence uses TRBV30 and TRBJ2-1, with the D gene too uncertain to name. The sequence derives from a woman aged 45-60 years with Graves' hyperthyroidism that later progressed to Graves' ophthalmopathy. In nucleotide form, the sequence is TGTGCCTGGAGTGCCAAAAATGAGCAGTTCTTC. Its protein product is CAWSAKNEQFF.